This T cell receptor beta chain was observed in a study of cytomegalovirus exposure and HLA in healthy donors (dated by TCRdb to 2017 to 2019). Background on the whole study: An earlier analysis of about 560 of the donors reported about 260 Gb of sequence data and 95 million to 130 million unique TCR beta sequences obtained from approximately 180 million T cells. An early release that covered some 630 HLA-typed donors contained approximately 300 gigabases of sequencing data and 70 million to 100 million unique TCR sequences. The genetic ancestry cluster associated with self-reported Caucasian donors included about four fifths of the 350 to 500 genotyped donors. The aim of the study was to test whether cataloging public T cell receptors could identify signatures of past pathogen exposure. The T cell repertoires of several hundred subjects were profiled by immunosequencing and related to cytomegalovirus serostatus. Along with the roughly 610-subject first cohort, a separate validation cohort of over a hundred different subjects was used. High-throughput TCR immunosequencing, statistical association of individual TCRs with disease status, and machine learning were combined to predict cytomegalovirus infection status. A later analysis re-examined previously published TCR beta repertoires from about 700 donors and added high-resolution HLA genotyping to investigate patterns of TCR occurrence. Rather than drawing on any new phenotypic data, the later analysis identified candidate immune exposures from TCR beta sequences and the way those sequences occurred across donors. An earlier analysis of around 580 of the donors used high-throughput TCR beta sequencing to judge whether each TCR beta V gene segment behaved as functional or pseudogenic. Donor age, sex, ethnicity and CMV serostatus were compiled alongside the repertoire data. Genome-wide SNP genotypes for about 55% of the roughly 670 donors were used in a later genetic analysis, which treated that subset as a discovery cohort. Every discovery cohort repertoire had been produced on one sequencing platform. HLA typing covered class I and class II loci at four-digit resolution. Typing coverage differed by locus: A, B, C, DRB1 and DQB1 were typed in roughly 620-630 donors, DQA1 in about 500, DPA1 in some 600, and DPB1 in just under 480. Roughly 5 DR-DQ haplotypes were handled as single units for association and clustering, since linkage in the cohort was strong. Across about 380 genotyped donors of the cohort, an average of approximately 240,000 unique TCR beta nucleotide sequences per donor were sequenced, and 15% to 20% of those sequences were non-productive.

The table lists this clone with a count of one. The clone's antigen remains unknown. It has no much larger one-base neighbor in the sample; base qualities were not kept. In total, 600 or so healthy bone marrow donors made up the cohort. At the time of sampling, all cohort members were nominally healthy, though unrecorded immune exposures were likely present. The donor tested CMV seropositive, placing the donor among the 250 to 300 seropositive members of the cohort. A peripheral blood sample was collected from each donor, and TCR beta sequencing was performed on peripheral blood mononuclear cells. Genomic DNA extraction from the blood cell samples was performed with the Qiagen DNeasy Blood Extraction Kit. The germline V end is reduced by 0 bases and the J end by 3 bases; junction bases left unmatched: 2. Based on the germline V gene, the CDR1 and CDR2 sequences are SGHRS and YFSETQ. The CDR3 goes from the cysteine to the phenylalanine over 15 residues. Only the CDR3 part of the read is kept: 45 bases, read in frame from the first base.

Here is what the overall study found, with its caveats: Only TCR beta chains were sequenced in this cohort, and the absence of alpha or paired-chain data limited detectable features. A later analysis associated about 17,000 TCR beta sequences with specific HLA alleles at a false discovery rate of 0.05. When HLA alleles, especially DR and DQ, strongly co-occurred, attributing TCR associations to individual alleles was difficult. Because counts were too low, seventeen rarely observed V segments, including chromosome 9 orphons, were left out of the earlier analysis of 500 to 750 of the donors. V-gene and J-gene trimming of TCR beta chains was associated with a missense DCLRE1C variant in a later genetic analysis, and the association was replicated in an independent cohort. In a later analysis, the rate of TCR association differed among HLA loci, with DRB1 alleles having the most associated TCRs and HLA-C alleles having the fewest. Linkage disequilibrium might explain the correlated functional status among segregating V segments, but an unknown experimental factor could not be ruled out. A later analysis reported that several top co-occurrence clusters appeared linked to parvovirus B19, influenza, CMV and Epstein-Barr virus. Because the 87-base-pair reads could not distinguish some IMGT-functional V segments, including TRBV6-2 and TRBV6-3, those segments were excluded. The study listed approximately 150 TCR beta chains as associated with cytomegalovirus. Most TCR sequences were seen in very few donors, while some public TCRs were found in many individuals. Broadly in line with IMGT annotations, most TCR beta V segments showed up in productive rearrangements about 87% or about 30% of the time in an earlier analysis of several hundred of the donors. The presence/absence analyses assumed that sequencing depth was roughly uniform across donors, and that assumption may not be true. The only immune exposure information available for the cohort was CMV serostatus. A later genetic analysis reported fewer N-insertions in productive TCRs among donors in an Asian-associated ancestry cluster than the roughly 700-donor mean. In a later analysis, HLA-associated TCR beta chains showed more clonal expansion and lower generation probabilities than non-associated chains that were equally common. A further reported finding was that TCR beta sequences accurately predicted the HLA-A and HLA-B alleles for most subjects in the first cohort. Because HLA typing was missing for some donors at each locus, association tests included only the typed subset. A later analysis found that most CMV-associated TCR beta chains appeared HLA-restricted, with HLA associations seemingly driven largely by CMV exposure. The sequencing pipeline was judged likely to have produced a cluster of highly shared sequence variants as a technical artifact. A few of the identified cytomegalovirus-associated TCR beta chains were confirmed in vitro to be specific for cytomegalovirus antigens. It was suggested by the authors that the approach could potentially be generalized to other disease states and immunological phenotypes. Cytomegalovirus status was reported to be diagnosed by the classifier with high specificity and sensitivity in both the original and validation cohorts.

Receptor libraries were prepared by the immunoSEQ multiplex PCR assay. For the multiplex PCR, a mixture combining 60 forward primers for TCR Vbeta segments and 13 reverse primers for TCR Jbeta segments was used. The CDR3 region of rearranged TCR beta genes was amplified from genomic DNA with a multiplex PCR assay. The amplified TCR beta libraries were sequenced on the Illumina HiSeq System as 87-base-pair reads. Regarding the original processing steps: A later analysis counted 65 million to 90 million unique TCR beta chains across the 666 repertoires, and some 11 million of these chains were shared by at least two donors. A nearest-neighbor algorithm error-corrected the raw reads and collapsed the reads into unique sequences, merging closely related sequences to remove PCR and sequencing errors. Alignment of CDR3 sequences to IMGT reference sequences was used to assign V, D and J gene segments. For a sequence to be retained, a match of at least six nucleotides was required to both a V gene segment and a J gene segment. Rearrangements were called productive when the CDR3 lacked stop codons and stayed in frame with V and J; all others were non-productive. CDR3 was defined according to IMGT convention as the region running from the second conserved V-encoded cysteine to the conserved J-encoded phenylalanine. In an earlier analysis of 587 of the donors, sequences lacking an unambiguous match to a single V gene segment were excluded. An earlier analysis of fewer than 750 of the donors called V segments functional above 56.7% productive rearrangements and segregating when the between-donor standard deviation exceeded 5%. A statistical classification framework was built for diagnosing cytomegalovirus status from the catalog of TCR beta chain sequences. V and J gene assignment, in a later analysis, came from comparing TCR nucleotide sequences with IMGT/GENE-DB human TR gene sequences. In a later analysis, CDR3 sequences and most-parsimonious VDJ recombination scenarios were assigned using the TCRdist pipeline. In a later analysis, every TCR beta chain was defined by the combination of its CDR3 amino acid sequence and its V-gene family, and reads without a unique V-gene family were dropped. In a later analysis, a few hundred highly shared, low-generation-probability nucleotide sequences were removed to address suspected cross-contamination and a sequencing artifact. A later analysis calculated a clonal expansion index for each public chain from normalized within-repertoire ranks of inferred template counts. In a later analysis, generation probabilities were computed with a VDJ recombination model fitted to out-of-frame rearrangements, and the resulting probabilities were checked against IGoR. In a later analysis, hypergeometric tests were used to score TCR-TCR, TCR-HLA and TCR-CMV co-occurrence, with a repertoire-size bias correction applied to TCR pairs. To estimate false discovery rates, a later analysis permuted the HLA or CMV assignments 20 times. In a later analysis, co-occurring TCRs were grouped using DBSCAN, with TCRdist sequence similarity added in when clustering inside HLA-allele-positive subsets. Repertoires with fewer than 30,000 or more than 120,000 public chains were left out of co-occurrence clustering, as were about 5 repertoires with anomalous nucleotide sharing. Not all clones reach the TCRdb copy of this immuneACCESS table, which keeps in-frame sequences only. Checked studies attribute under half of the gap to unresolved V genes and leave the rest unexplained. D and trimming come from the DNA, and the V and J calls and clone size come from that table. Present in this sample are 150,000 to 200,000 clones, approximately 81% of which were seen just once. Together, the top ten hold 1% to 1.5% of the sample.

The sequence links TRBV5-1 to TRBJ2-5; 10 central nucleotides agree with TRBD1. The receptor comes from a man in his fifties in good health and CMV-seropositive. Specimen: PBMCs. The DNA is TGCGCCAGCAGCTTGGAGGGGACAGGGGAAGAGACCCAGTACTTC. It translates to CASSLEGTGEETQYF. When the CDR3 is completed using the reference TRBV5-1 and TRBJ2-5 genes on either side, the full variable domain is KAGVTQTPRYLIKTRGQQVTLSCSPISGHRSVSWYQQTPGQGLQFLFEYFSETQRNKGNFPGRFSGRQFSNSRSEMNVSTLELGDSALYLCASSLEGTGEETQYFGPGTRLLVL.